Below, 10 T cell receptor beta chains from the same sample are listed, as sequenced in a study of technical replicates of blood from a handful of donors (dated by TCRdb to 2016 to 2017). Receptor libraries were prepared by the immunoSEQ multiplex PCR assay. The source is immuneACCESS, and TCRdb retained only in-frame sequences with V and J called. Part of the clones is not carried over; for the studies checked, unresolved V genes explain less than half of this, and the remainder is unexplained. The sample table shows tens of thousands of clones, and roughly 84% are seen once. Clones ranked in the top ten supply 5.5% to 6.5% of the sample. Sequenced sample: PBMCs. The receptors derive from a human donor in good health. Some clones in this sample may be carry-over from other donors' samples.

The J gene is TRBJ2-7, the V gene TRBV6-5; TRBD2 might be the D (5 bases). The CDR3 sequence is 14 residues long. V was cut by 2 bases and J by 1 base, with 9 bases left in between. Germline V gives CDR1 MNHEY, CDR2 SVGAGI. The CDR3 is CASSYRPGSYEQYF. CDR3 sequence (DNA): TGTGCCAGCAGTTACCGACCGGGGTCCTACGAGCAGTACTTC.

The V call is TRBV5-1, the J call TRBJ2-7; 10 bases are a match to TRBD1. The CDR3 is 16 residues long. The germline V gene has CDR1 SGHRS and CDR2 YFSETQ. V was pared by 4 bases and J by 2 bases, with 9 bases of the junction left unmatched. The CDR3 DNA is TGCGCCAGCAGCCCGGACGGGACAGGGGCGACCTACGAGCAGTACTTC. This sequence encodes CASSPDGTGATYEQYF. Together with reference TRBV5-1 and TRBJ2-7, the CDR3 gives the full variable domain: KAGVTQTPRYLIKTRGQQVTLSCSPISGHRSVSWYQQTPGQGLQFLFEYFSETQRNKGNFPGRFSGRQFSNSRSEMNVSTLELGDSALYLCASSPDGTGATYEQYFGPGTRLTVT.

The chain combines TRBV4-2 with TRBJ2-2, with D perhaps matching TRBD1 (6 bases). This CDR3 is 15 amino acids long. Germline CDR1 reads LGHNA; CDR2 reads YNFKEQ. Trimming took 2 bases from V and 5 from J, leaving 12 bases between them. The CDR3 loop reads CASSQPNQGTGELFF. The CDR3 DNA sequence: TGTGCCAGCAGCCAACCTAACCAGGGGACCGGGGAGCTGTTTTTT.

The J gene is TRBJ2-2, the V gene TRBV11-2; 14 nucleotides agree with TRBD2. Germline CDR1 SGHAT, CDR2 FQNNGV. The CDR3 length is 17 residues. V lost 5 bases, J lost 6 bases, and 8 bases stayed unmatched. In nucleotides, the CDR3 is TGTGCCAGCAGCCCCGGACTAGCGGGAGGAATGGCCGGGGAGCTGTTTTTT. Translation: CASSPGLAGGMAGELFF.

This chain joins TRBV21-1 and TRBJ1-4. TRBV21-1 is reported as a pseudogene. This CDR3 contains 13 residues. CDR3 in amino acids: CASSTGSGEKLFF. CDR3 DNA sequence: TGTGCCAGCAGCACCGGGAGTGGTGAAAAACTGTTTTTT.

The V call is TRBV6-5, the J call TRBJ2-6; possible D gene TRBD1, 5 bases. The CDR3 covers 15 residues. Trimming took 5 bases from V and 4 from J, leaving 12 bases between them. The germline gives CDR1 MNHEY, CDR2 SVGAGI. As DNA, the CDR3 is TGTGCCAGCAGTCACGCAGGGTCCGGGGCCAACGTCCTGACTTTC. Residues: CASSHAGSGANVLTF.

The V gene is TRBV7-6, the J gene TRBJ2-7; TRBD2 might be the D (7 bases). Germline V gene data show CDR1 as SGHVS and CDR2 as FNYEAQ. This CDR3 has 16 residues. The V end lost 8 bases, the J end lost 2 bases, and 22 bases lay between the germline ends. The CDR3: CASAFGGLAVTYEQYF. DNA of the CDR3: TGTGCCAGCGCCTTCGGGGGGCTAGCGGTAACCTACGAGCAGTACTTC.

V usage is TRBV7-2 and J usage is TRBJ2-2; D call uncertain. Trimming shortened V by 0 bases and J by 4 bases, and 3 bases separated the two germline ends. Germline V gene lookup returns CDR1 SGHTA and CDR2 FQGNSA. The CDR3 contains 13 residues. CDR3 coding DNA: TGTGCCAGCAGCTTAGCCAGCACCGGGGAGCTGTTTTTT. It is translated as CASSLASTGELFF.

The V and J genes are TRBV7-2 and TRBJ2-7; D might be TRBD1 (5 bases). The germline V and J ends were trimmed by 3 bases and 3 bases, with 12 bases remaining between them. CDR3 length: 14 residues. Per germline, CDR1 SGHTA and CDR2 FQGNSA. This chain's CDR3 is CASSFGQGNYEQYF. CDR3 bases: TGTGCCAGCAGCTTCGGGCAGGGTAACTACGAGCAGTACTTC.

V gene TRBV4-1 combines with J gene TRBJ2-1, with 11 bases fitting TRBD2. J lost 3 bases, V lost 4 bases, and 8 bases had no gene match. The germline V gene has CDR1 MGHRA and CDR2 YSYEKL. CDR3 length: 17 residues. The CDR3 DNA reads TGCGCCAGCAGCCCCGGACTAGCGGGTGGTCGCTACAATGAGCAGTTCTTC. It yields the protein CASSPGLAGGRYNEQFF.